The 15 T cell receptor beta chains presented below share a single source sample, sequenced in a study of blood T cell repertoires in COVID-19. Sequencing used immunoSEQ multiplex PCR; TCRdb keeps in-frame clones, though not all of them. The sample shows a few hundred thousand clones, roughly four fifths of them seen only once. Sequenced: PBMCs or T cells enriched from blood (not recorded which). The receptor source for this set is a man under 40 with acute COVID-19.

The chain couples TRBV29-1 to TRBJ1-2; D perhaps matches TRBD1 (6 bases). Per the germline V gene, CDR1 is SQVTM and CDR2 is ANQGSEA. Trimming stripped 5 bases from V and 7 bases from J, with 20 bases between. The CDR3 length is 14 residues. CDR3 amino acids: CSVLLQGGGVGYTF. The CDR3 DNA sequence: TGCAGCGTTCTATTACAGGGTGGAGGCGTTGGCTACACCTTC.

The chain links TRBV6-2 or TRBV6-3 to TRBJ1-1, with D possibly being TRBD1 (6 bases). Per germline, CDR1 MNHEY and CDR2 SVGEGT. V gave up 6 bases and J gave up 0 bases, with 8 bases separating them. The CDR3 spans 13 residues. The CDR3 DNA is TGTGCCAGCAGCAGGGACATGAACACTGAAGCTTTCTTT. Amino acid sequence: CASSRDMNTEAFF.

The chain recombines TRBV3-1 (or the pseudogene TRBV3-2) with TRBJ2-5; 8 bases fit TRBD2. The V segment lost 4 bases and the J segment 7 bases; nucleotides outside the gene matches: 11. Germline V gene data show CDR1 as LGHDT and CDR2 as YNNKEL (reference sequence). The CDR3 contains 15 residues. CDR3 sequence (DNA): TGTGCCAGCAGCCCCGGCGATGGCGGGGGGTGGACCCAGTACTTC. Amino acids: CASSPGDGGGWTQYF.

The chain is built from TRBV4-3 and TRBJ2-3; 7 bases are shared with TRBD1. From germline, CDR1 is LGHNA and CDR2 YSLEER. Trimming at V came to 2 bases and at J to 5 bases, leaving 13 bases not matched to a gene. The CDR3 is made up of 17 amino acids. The CDR3, as DNA: TGCGCCAGCAGCCAACGTACTCAGACAGGGATGGGAGATACGCAGTATTTT. This sequence encodes CASSQRTQTGMGDTQYF.

The chain combines TRBV6-6 with TRBJ2-1; 10 bases align to TRBD2. CDR1 MNHNY and CDR2 SVGAGI come from the germline V gene (reference sequence). Losses at the gene ends were 5 bases for V and 8 bases for J; bases not matched to a gene: 9. The CDR3 runs to 15 residues. The CDR3 loop is CASSTAGGRYDEQFF. CDR3 nucleotide sequence: TGTGCCAGCAGTACAGCGGGGGGGCGGTATGATGAGCAGTTCTTC.

V is TRBV16 and J is TRBJ1-1; D may be TRBD1 (5 bases). V was pared by 2 bases and J by 10 bases, with 14 bases between. CDR1 and CDR2 (germline): KGHSY, FQNENV. CDR3 length: 13 residues. The CDR3 DNA reads as TGTGCCAGCAGCCAACTTCAGGTGGGGGGAGCTTTCTTT. The encoded protein is CASSQLQVGGAFF.

The rearrangement links TRBV6-5 to TRBJ2-3; D is perhaps TRBD1 (6 bases). Trimming removed 6 bases from V and 1 base from J, with 14 bases in between. Germline lookup yields CDR1 MNHEY and CDR2 SVGAGI. This CDR3 contains 15 residues. The chain's CDR3 is CASSPQGRGTDTQYF. CDR3 DNA sequence: TGTGCCAGCAGCCCCCAGGGGAGAGGCACAGATACGCAGTATTTT.

In nucleotides, the CDR3 is TGTGCCAGCAGCGAAACCGGGACAGGGGCGGCCACTGAAGCTTTCTTT. This gives the protein CASSETGTGAATEAFF. The chain uses TRBV5-6 and TRBJ1-1, with TRBD1 matching over 10 bases. Trimming at V came to 4 bases and at J to 4 bases, leaving 10 bases not matched to a gene. The CDR3 contains 16 residues. The V gene's germline CDR1 is SGHDT and CDR2 YYEEEE.

The CDR3 DNA follows: TGCAGCGTAGAGAGGGGGAGGAACACTGAAGCTTTCTTT. Residues: CSVERGRNTEAFF. The rearrangement links TRBV29-1 to TRBJ1-1; tentative D call: TRBD1 (6 bases). The germline V gene has CDR1 SQVTM and CDR2 ANQGSEA. Trimming shortened V by 6 bases and J by 1 base, and 12 bases separated the two germline ends. This CDR3 is 13 amino acids long.

This chain connects TRBV19 to TRBJ1-1; a weak D match, TRBD1 (5 bases). Germline V gives CDR1 LNHDA, CDR2 SQIVND (reference sequence). The CDR3 length is 17 residues. Trimming cost V 10 bases and J 1 base, with 25 bases left between them. Written as DNA, the CDR3 is TGTGCCACCCAATCCGGGGGGGTCGGTGGCTCGAACACTGAAGCTTTCTTT. It specifies CATQSGGVGGSNTEAFF.

The chain joins TRBV3-1 (or the pseudogene TRBV3-2) to TRBJ1-2; the D is unclear. V was shortened by 1 base and J by 2 bases, with 11 bases between the two germline ends. Germline values: CDR1 LGHDT, CDR2 YNNKEL (reference sequence). There are 15 residues in the CDR3. CDR3 sequence (DNA): TGTGCCAGCAGCCAAGTACGCGGGAAGAACTATGGCTACACCTTC. Translated: CASSQVRGKNYGYTF.

The rearrangement joins TRBV29-1 to TRBJ2-1; weak D call: TRBD2 (6 bases). This CDR3 is 17 amino acids long. V was trimmed by 0 bases and J by 5 bases, leaving 20 bases between them. Germline V gene sequence: CDR1 SQVTM, CDR2 ANQGSEA. This chain's CDR3 is CSVEDPKGLAVDNEQFF. For the CDR3, the DNA is TGCAGCGTTGAAGACCCCAAAGGATTAGCGGTGGACAATGAGCAGTTCTTC.

The CDR3 nucleotides read TGTGCCAGCAGCTTCCCTAGCGGGGGGGCCGTAGATACGCAGTATTTT. As protein: CASSFPSGGAVDTQYF. The chain couples TRBV12-1 to TRBJ2-3; the D call TRBD2 from the table was never checked on the DNA. TRBV12-1 is tagged as a pseudogene. The CDR3 covers 16 residues.

V usage is TRBV27 and J usage is TRBJ1-2; D is possibly TRBD1 (5 bases). The CDR3 length is 16 residues. Trimming shortened V by 2 bases and J by 8 bases, and 21 bases separated the two germline ends. Per the germline V gene, CDR1 is MNHEY and CDR2 is SMNVEV (reference sequence). The DNA for the CDR3 is TGTGCCAGCAGTTTAATGGGGCCAGGCGGAAGAAGCGGCTACACCTTC. It specifies CASSLMGPGGRSGYTF.

This clone has more than one count but fewer than ten. The chain uses TRBV25-1 and TRBJ2-1; the match to TRBD1 covers 8 bases. The CDR3 has 16 amino acids. V dropped 3 bases and J dropped 1; count of bases not matched to a gene: 5. CDR1 is MGHDK and CDR2 is SYGVNS in the germline V gene. This chain's CDR3 is CASSDSGTGSYNEQFF. The CDR3 DNA reads as TGTGCCAGCAGTGATTCCGGGACAGGTTCCTACAATGAGCAGTTCTTC.